These 20 T cell receptor beta chains were sequenced from one sample in a study of cytomegalovirus exposure and HLA in healthy donors. Researchers ran the PCR with 60 Vbeta and 13 Jbeta primers. The table came from immunoSEQ multiplex PCR; TCRdb's copy has only in-frame clones and leaves some out. The sample includes over 150,000 clones, more than 75% of them seen just once. The sample taken for sequencing was PBMCs. The receptors here all came from a girl in the first two years of life in good health and CMV-seronegative.

J is TRBJ2-7 and V is TRBV18, with D possibly matching TRBD1 (6 bases). V lost 3 bases and J 7 bases, leaving 13 bases between the germline ends. This CDR3 region has 13 residues. Germline CDR1 KGHSH, CDR2 LQKENI. CDR3 coding DNA: TGTGCCAGCTCACCCACAGGGTTGGAAGAGCAGTACTTC. This encodes CASSPTGLEEQYF. The entire variable domain, with the rest obtained from reference TRBV18 and TRBJ2-7, is as follows: NAGVMQNPRHLVRRRGQEARLRCSPMKGHSHVYWYRQLPEEGLKFMVYLQKENIIDESGMPKERFSAEFPKEGPSILRIQQVVRGDSAAYFCASSPTGLEEQYFGPGTRLTVT.

The chain is built from TRBV6-5 and TRBJ1-1, with 8 positions matching TRBD1. CDR1 MNHEY and CDR2 SVGAGI come from the germline V gene. Unmatched junction bases numbered 5, after V lost 2 bases and J lost 0 bases. The CDR3 sequence is 16 residues long. The CDR3 is CASSYVRDRLNTEAFF. CDR3 sequence (DNA): TGTGCCAGCAGTTACGTCCGGGACAGGCTGAACACTGAAGCTTTCTTT.

This clone was observed a handful of times. V gene TRBV4-2 combines with J gene TRBJ2-2; 8 bases are a match to TRBD2. The CDR3 extends over 16 amino acids. V lost 0 bases to trimming and J lost 5 bases; unmatched junction nucleotides: 5. CDR1 and CDR2 from the germline V gene are LGHNA and YNFKEQ. CDR3 in amino acids: CASSQDYGGATGELFF. The CDR3 DNA sequence: TGTGCCAGCAGCCAAGATTACGGGGGGGCGACCGGGGAGCTGTTTTTT.

This chain connects TRBV29-1 to TRBJ1-1; TRBD1 aligns across 9 bases. Germline V CDR1 and CDR2: SQVTM, ANQGSEA. The CDR3 covers 15 residues. V shed 4 bases, J shed 3 bases, and the junction held 9 bases outside the gene matches. The CDR3 reads CSVGVTGGYDTEAFF. The CDR3, as DNA: TGCAGCGTTGGGGTGACAGGGGGGTATGACACTGAAGCTTTCTTT.

CDR3: CAWSVGGGAGELFF. CDR3 nucleotide sequence: TGTGCCTGGAGTGTTGGGGGGGGAGCCGGGGAGCTGTTTTTT. The chain has TRBV30 and TRBJ2-2; 7 bases fit TRBD2. Germline-derived CDR1 and CDR2 are GTSNPN and SVGIG (reference sequence). There are 14 residues in the CDR3. The J segment lost 6 bases and the V segment lost 0 bases, leaving 4 bases of the junction unmatched.

The chain uses TRBV2 and TRBJ1-4, with D uncertain. This CDR3 comprises 14 residues. Germline V lookup: CDR1 SNHLY, CDR2 FYNNEI. Trimming left V 4 bases short and J 7 bases short, with 13 bases between. CDR3 loop: CASSVTGNSEKLFF. The CDR3 DNA reads as TGTGCCAGCAGTGTAACGGGGAATAGTGAAAAACTGTTTTTT.

This clone was recorded once. This rearrangement joins TRBV5-6 to TRBJ2-1; 8 nucleotides line up with TRBD2. This CDR3 contains 17 residues. V trimming: 3 bases; J trimming: 3 bases; junction bases outside the gene matches: 11. CDR1 is SGHDT, CDR2 YYEEEE, per germline. The CDR3 DNA reads as TGTGCCAGCAGCTGGGGACTTGCGGGAGGTAACTACAATGAGCAGTTCTTC. Its translation is CASSWGLAGGNYNEQFF.

The rearrangement uses TRBV2 and TRBJ1-2; TRBD1 aligns across 8 bases. Germline CDR1 SNHLY, CDR2 FYNNEI. The CDR3 spans 14 residues. Trimming took 6 bases from V and 6 from J; bases not matched to a gene: 9. The DNA for the CDR3 is TGTGCCAGCAGCGTCGACAGGGGAAGGAATGGCTACACCTTC. Translating gives CASSVDRGRNGYTF.

This rearrangement joins TRBV6-6 to TRBJ1-1; D possibly corresponds to TRBD1 (5 bases). The CDR3 loop spans 14 amino acids. Germline V gene data show CDR1 as MNHNY and CDR2 as SVGAGI (reference sequence). V was clipped by 7 bases and J by 6 bases, with 18 bases between them. Written as DNA, the CDR3 is TGTGCCAGCAAGATACAGGAATTAAAACCTGAAGCTTTCTTT. It specifies CASKIQELKPEAFF.

The rearrangement uses TRBV10-2 and TRBJ2-1; D possibly corresponds to TRBD2 (7 bases). Trimming took off 0 bases at V and 5 bases at J, with 14 bases between the two ends. This CDR3 spans 16 amino acids. Germline assignment: CDR1 WSHSY and CDR2 SAAADI. For the CDR3, the DNA is TGCGCCAGCAGTGAGTCAAGGGGGAGGGCCAACAATGAGCAGTTCTTC. Amino acid sequence: CASSESRGRANNEQFF.

This clone occurred once. This chain joins TRBV11-3 and TRBJ2-7; unclear D gene. The CDR3 is made up of 13 amino acids. The V end lost 1 base, the J end lost 3 bases, and 7 bases lay between the germline ends. CDR1 and CDR2 from the germline V gene are SGHNT and YENEEA. The CDR3 here is CASSLAPGYEQYF. DNA for the CDR3: TGTGCCAGCAGCTTAGCCCCGGGCTACGAGCAGTACTTC.

This clone was observed once. The chain recombines TRBV5-4 with TRBJ1-2; D gene uncertain. Germline V gene lookup returns CDR1 SGHNT and CDR2 YYREEE (reference sequence). Trimming removed 1 base at V and 4 bases at J, with 5 bases between. This CDR3 comprises 12 residues. The CDR3 bases are TGTGCCAGCAGCTTGCCTACCTATGGCTACACCTTC. Translating gives CASSLPTYGYTF.

This rearrangement joins TRBV27 to TRBJ1-5, with a weak D call TRBD1 (6 bases). CDR3 length: 15 residues. Germline assignment: CDR1 MNHEY and CDR2 SMNVEV (reference sequence). V was shortened by 2 bases and J by 1 base, with 9 bases between the two germline ends. Here the CDR3 reads CASSLMGASNQPQHF. CDR3 bases: TGTGCCAGCAGTTTAATGGGGGCGAGCAATCAGCCCCAGCATTTT.

The V call is TRBV7-2, the J call TRBJ2-3, with D hard to call. Trimming pared 2 bases from V and 5 bases from J, leaving 11 bases between. Germline V gene sequence: CDR1 SGHTA, CDR2 FQGNSA. The CDR3 length is 14 residues. The CDR3 nucleotides read TGTGCCAGCAGCTTACTAGGTCCTCGAGATACGCAGTATTTT. It specifies CASSLLGPRDTQYF.

The chain joins TRBV11-2 to TRBJ1-6; unclear D gene. V lost 5 bases to trimming and J lost 10 bases, with 9 bases between them. CDR3 length: 12 amino acids. Germline-derived CDR1 and CDR2 are SGHAT and FQNNGV. CDR3 nucleotide sequence: TGTGCCAGCAGCGATGGGAGGTCACCCCTCCACTTT. Its translation: CASSDGRSPLHF.

The V gene is TRBV9, the J gene TRBJ2-1, with 13 bases aligning to TRBD2. V was pared by 1 base and J by 3 bases, with 10 bases of the junction left unmatched. From germline, CDR1 is SGDLS and CDR2 YYNGEE. CDR3 length: 19 amino acids. The CDR3 spells CASSVSYRTSGRDYNEQFF. The DNA of the CDR3 is TGTGCCAGCAGCGTATCATACAGGACTAGCGGGAGAGACTACAATGAGCAGTTCTTC.

The rearrangement joins TRBV4-1 to TRBJ1-1, with a tentative D call TRBD1 (5 bases). V was pared by 3 bases and J by 4 bases, with 9 bases between. Germline V CDR1 and CDR2: MGHRA, YSYEKL. The CDR3 contains 13 residues. The CDR3 DNA reads as TGCGCCAGCAGCCAGCAGGGCATCACTGAAGCTTTCTTT. This encodes CASSQQGITEAFF.

The CDR3 coding sequence is TGTGCCAGCAGTGATCAAATGGGGGGGTCCGTAGGTCAGCCCCAGCATTTT. It codes for CASSDQMGGSVGQPQHF. This chain connects TRBV6-1 to TRBJ1-5; maybe TRBD1 (5 bases). CDR3 length equals 17 residues. Trimming pared 3 bases from V and 6 bases from J, leaving 21 bases between. Germline CDR1 reads MNHNS; CDR2 reads SASEGT.

The chain is built from TRBV29-1 and TRBJ2-1; 9 bases agree with TRBD2. The V and J ends lost 7 bases and 5 bases, in that order; junction bases with no gene match: 12. Germline loops: CDR1 SQVTM, CDR2 ANQGSEA. This CDR3 contains 15 residues. Here the CDR3 reads CSGRFRLAAHNEQFF. CDR3 nucleotides: TGCAGCGGCCGGTTTCGACTAGCGGCCCACAATGAGCAGTTCTTC.

The chain has TRBV10-2 and TRBJ2-1, with 12 bases identical to TRBD2. CDR3 size: 17 residues. The V segment lost 4 bases and the J segment 7 bases; nucleotides outside the gene matches: 11. The germline V gene has CDR1 WSHSY and CDR2 SAAADI. The CDR3 loop is CASSALGLAGTSNEQFF. In nucleotides, the CDR3 is TGCGCCAGCAGTGCTCTCGGACTAGCGGGGACCTCTAATGAGCAGTTCTTC.